This TCR beta chain originates from a study of blood T cell repertoires in COVID-19. Study overall: The United States, Italy and Spain were the sources of the acute and convalescent COVID-19 samples. T cells, B-cell-depleted T cells, or PBMCs supplied cDNA or gDNA.

The germline V gene has CDR1 SGHRS and CDR2 YFSETQ. The junction had 8 bases not matched to a gene; V was cut back by 5 bases and J by 4 bases. This CDR3 contains 17 residues. Authors' analysis steps: Researchers report that nucleated cell counts were estimated from reference gene primer amplification. Profiling relied on immunoSEQ multiplex PCR, and the TCRdb table lists in-frame clones only, not all of them. V and J calls plus clone size are reproduced from that table; the DNA served to infer D and trimming. This sample has approximately 230,000 clones, with roughly 82% found just once. The chain recombines TRBV5-1 with TRBJ2-1; the match to TRBD2 covers 14 bases. Sequencing was carried out using peripheral blood. The receptor comes from a woman older than 75 with active or convalescent COVID-19. DNA of the CDR3: TGCGCCAGCAGTTCGGGACTAGCGGGGGTACTTTACAATGAGCAGTTCTTC. It specifies CASSSGLAGVLYNEQFF.